A single sample is the source of the 7 T cell receptor beta chains below, sequenced in a study of cytomegalovirus exposure and HLA in healthy donors. Researchers ran the PCR with 60 Vbeta and 13 Jbeta primers. Assay used: immunoSEQ multiplex PCR; TCRdb lists only in-frame clones, some missing. Of under 150,000 clones detected, around 80% appear once; the ten largest clones hold approximately 2.4%. Sequencing used PBMCs. These receptors were collected from a man aged 50-59 years in good health and CMV-seronegative.

The chain links TRBV4-1 to TRBJ1-5; no reliable D call. The germline gives CDR1 MGHRA, CDR2 YSYEKL. The V and J ends lost 0 bases and 3 bases respectively, with 9 bases between them. The CDR3 runs 15 residues. CDR3 residues: CASSQDFTYNQPQHF. DNA for the CDR3: TGCGCCAGCAGCCAAGATTTCACCTACAATCAGCCCCAGCATTTT.

This rearrangement joins TRBV5-1 to TRBJ2-5; D may be TRBD2 (5 bases). Per the germline V gene, CDR1 is SGHRS and CDR2 is YFSETQ. The CDR3 is 16 amino acids. V lost 2 bases, J lost 2 bases, and 16 bases lay in between. CDR3 sequence (DNA): TGCGCCAGCAGCTTTTTACTAGGTGGTATTCAAGAGACCCAGTACTTC. It specifies CASSFLLGGIQETQYF.

The genes are TRBV10-3 and TRBJ1-6, with 8 bases that match TRBD1. V gave up 4 bases and J gave up 10 bases; unmatched junction bases: 3. The CDR3 has 13 amino acids. Germline CDR1 is ENHRY and CDR2 is SYGVKD. The CDR3 sequence is CAISGTGNSPLHF. In DNA, the CDR3 is TGTGCCATCAGTGGGACAGGGAACTCACCCCTCCACTTT.

This rearrangement joins TRBV30 to TRBJ1-6, with TRBD1 matching over 7 bases. Germline trimming cut 6 bases from V and 0 bases from J; bases unmatched to any gene: 17. There are 19 residues in the CDR3. The germline CDR1 and CDR2 sequences are GTSNPN and SVGIG (reference sequence). CDR3 nucleotides: TGTGCCTGCCCCGACAACAGGGGATCTCCTAGCTCCTATAATTCACCCCTCCACTTT. As protein: CACPDNRGSPSSYNSPLHF. Together with reference TRBV30 and TRBJ1-6, the CDR3 gives the full variable domain: SQTIHQWPATLVQPVGSPLSLECTVEGTSNPNLYWYRQAAGRGLQLLFYSVGIGQISSEVPQNLSASRPQDRQFILSSKKLLLSDSGFYLCACPDNRGSPSSYNSPLHFGNGTRLTVT.

The rearrangement links TRBV2 to TRBJ1-2; the D is unclear. V was clipped by 6 bases and J by 8 bases, with 13 bases between them. The CDR3 runs 12 residues. Germline V gives CDR1 SNHLY, CDR2 FYNNEI. The CDR3 reads CASRISREGYTF. CDR3 DNA sequence: TGTGCCAGCAGGATAAGCCGTGAGGGCTACACCTTC.

The genes are TRBV11-2 and TRBJ1-4, with 9 bases fitting TRBD1. The trim removed 4 bases at V and 8 bases at J, leaving 8 bases unmatched. The CDR3 runs 15 residues. The germline CDR1 and CDR2 sequences are SGHAT and FQNNGV. The CDR3 nucleotides read TGTGCCAGCAGCTCCGGGACAGGGAGAGTCGAAAAACTGTTTTTT. It specifies CASSSGTGRVEKLFF.

The chain has TRBV30 and TRBJ1-3; maybe TRBD1 (5 bases). Trimming removed 0 bases from V and 1 base from J, with 10 bases in between. The germline gives CDR1 GTSNPN, CDR2 SVGIG (reference sequence). This CDR3 spans 15 amino acids. The CDR3 spells CAWSVLQGSGNTIYF. As DNA, the CDR3 is TGTGCCTGGAGTGTACTTCAGGGTTCTGGAAACACCATATATTTT.